This TCR beta chain was obtained from a study of shared clonotypes between healthy human individuals. Naivety among CD8 cells was defined by CD45RO negativity and positive CCR7 selection, thereby excluding terminally differentiated effector memory CD45RA+ cells. CDR1 SGDLS and CDR2 YYNGEE come from the germline V gene. The CDR3 is 12 amino acids. V was clipped by 4 bases and J by 5 bases; unmatched bases: 2. The data were produced by immunoSEQ multiplex PCR, yet TCRdb's version contains in-frame clones alone and is incomplete. Of about 800,000 clones in the sample, about 96% were seen once. As concerns this clone: The sample has other DNA sequences that encode this CDR3 too.

Sequenced sample: naive CD8+ T cells sorted from blood. This TCR was recovered from a young man in good health. This chain uses TRBV9 with TRBJ1-1, with 7 bases that match TRBD1. CDR3 sequence reads: CASSSGGTEAFF. The CDR3, as DNA: TGTGCCAGCAGCTCAGGGGGTACTGAAGCTTTCTTT.